This entry describes one T cell receptor beta chain. Its antigen remains undetermined. It has no much larger one-base neighbor in the sample; base qualities were not kept. The record originates from a study of blood T cell repertoires in COVID-19 (TCRdb year 2020). Regarding the research as a whole: The collaborator samples originated in the United States, Italy and Spain and spanned the acute and convalescent phases of COVID-19. HLA class I and class II types, where available, came from metadata supplied by the sample provider rather than from assay-based typing. The dataset comprised deeply sampled blood TCRbeta repertoires from subjects exposed to, actively infected with, or recovered from COVID-19. The samples were drawn from two sources: the first 160 participants of the ongoing ImmuneRACE study, and 1,200 or so subjects contributed by 6 global collaborators. The prospective study material was composed of cDNA or gDNA derived from T cells, B-cell-depleted T cells, or PBMCs. A freely available public database, intended as a resource for researchers studying the immune response to SARS-CoV-2, is where the repertoires were released. A de-identified subject ID, COVID-19 status, age in years and sex were almost always included in the sample metadata.

The immunoSEQ Assay, a bias-controlled multiplex PCR, was used to amplify TCRbeta CDR3 regions from genomic DNA. On the study's bioinformatics: Within the assay, amplification of reference gene primers was used to estimate how many nucleated cells each sample contained. To quantify the absolute abundance of each unique TCRbeta CDR3 rearrangement, sequence reads were collapsed and filtered. Productive Simpson clonality was computed per sample as the square root of Simpson's diversity index over productive rearrangements. What TCRdb holds here is the immuneACCESS table cut down to in-frame rearrangements. Part of the clones is not present; checked against another copy, under half of the missing clones reflect an unresolved V gene, and the others are unexplained. V, J and clone size are those of that table, while D and trimming were read from the DNA. The sample includes some 130,000 clones, with about 89% observed a single time. Approximately 4.3% of the sample lies in the top ten.

The CDR3 has 16 amino acids, counting the end cysteine and phenylalanine. The retained sequence is limited to the CDR3, 48 bases, with the frame set at the first base. Trimmed from V: 5 bases; trimmed from J: 3 bases; junction bases lacking a gene match: 8. For CDR1 and CDR2, the germline V gene lists SGHDT and YYEEEE. General conclusions and limits of the study: Clinical and demographic metadata were provided uncurated, with the amount varying by source and participant.

At one collaborating source in Seattle, patients were enrolled during active infection and were followed longitudinally through the course of disease. The collaborating institutions used their own protocols to collect whole blood in K2EDTA tubes. Collaborator samples were shipped for TCRbeta analysis as frozen whole blood, isolated PBMCs, or DNA extracted from either sample type. Here the chain combines TRBV5-6 and TRBJ2-2; 9 central nucleotides agree with TRBD2. The origin of this receptor is a man in his 60s with COVID-19, enrolled during active disease. Sequencing was done on a sample of peripheral blood. The CDR3 reads as follows: CASRKRTSADTGELFF. In nucleotide form, the sequence is TGTGCCAGCAGGAAAAGGACTAGCGCTGACACCGGGGAGCTGTTTTTT.